A single T cell receptor beta chain is shown here with its context. The CDR3 covers 14 residues. J gave up 1 base and V 8 bases, and 3 bases lay outside the gene matches. The germline V gene encodes CDR1 SGHVS and CDR2 FQNEAQ. Repertoires were generated with immunoSEQ multiplex PCR, while TCRdb's copy carries only in-frame clones and drops some. The table shows roughly 2.1 million clones, with approximately 94% occurring only once. This sample was included in a study of shared clonotypes between healthy human individuals. Naive CD8 cells comprised CD45RO-negative, CCR7-positively selected cells, excluding terminally differentiated effector memory CD45RA+ cells. Every one of the donors was a Caucasian adult that lived in Nashville, Tennessee.

This TCR was recovered from a man between 18 and 29 years old in good health. Some clones in this sample may be carry-over from other donors' samples. The chain joins TRBV7-8 to TRBJ2-3; TRBD2 matches at 10 bases. The sequenced sample consisted of naive CD8+ T cells from PBMCs. The CDR3 DNA is TGTGCCAGCGAGGGGACTAGCGGCACAGATACGCAGTATTTT. It translates to CASEGTSGTDTQYF.